This T cell receptor beta chain is drawn from a study of siplizumab effects on memory and regulatory T cells. Some clones are missing from TCRdb's copy, which holds only in-frame ones; the method was immunoSEQ multiplex PCR. The table has 70,000 to 100,000 clones, 90% to 95% seen once. The sample comprised CD8+ T cells sorted from blood. This TCR derives from a human donor in good health.

CDR3 coding DNA: TGTGCCAGCAGTTACCAGCGGGAGGGCTCCTACGAGCAGTACTTC. This encodes CASSYQREGSYEQYF. The chain recombines TRBV6-5 with TRBJ2-7; 10 bases fit TRBD2. The CDR3 loop spans 15 amino acids. The germline V gene encodes CDR1 MNHEY and CDR2 SVGAGI. The junction had 1 base not matched to a gene; V was cut back by 2 bases and J by 0 bases.